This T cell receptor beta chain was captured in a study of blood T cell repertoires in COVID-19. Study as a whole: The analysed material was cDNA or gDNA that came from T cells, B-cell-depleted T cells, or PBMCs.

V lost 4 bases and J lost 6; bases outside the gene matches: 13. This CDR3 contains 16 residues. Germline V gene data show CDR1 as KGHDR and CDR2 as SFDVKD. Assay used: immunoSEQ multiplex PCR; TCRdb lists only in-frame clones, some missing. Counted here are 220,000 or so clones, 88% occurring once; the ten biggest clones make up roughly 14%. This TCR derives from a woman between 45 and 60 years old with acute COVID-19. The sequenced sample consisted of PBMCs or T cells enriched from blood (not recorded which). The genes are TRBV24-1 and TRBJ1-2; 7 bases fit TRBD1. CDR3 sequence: CATSDSPGTASNGYTF. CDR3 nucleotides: TGTGCCACCAGTGACAGCCCGGGGACAGCTTCTAATGGCTACACCTTC.